These T cell receptor beta chains were read from a single sample in a study of PD-L1 blockade in urothelial cancer. Generated by immunoSEQ multiplex PCR, the TCRdb table keeps only in-frame clones and is missing some. The sample has about 81,000 clones; roughly nine tenths are singletons. Sequenced material: PBMCs, taken around atezolizumab (anti-PD-L1) treatment. The receptors stem from a woman aged 80 or over with urothelial cancer. Both conserved end residues are trimmed from each CDR3. The D gene is left open where the match is weak.

v_call	d_call	j_call	cdr3_aa
TRBV18	.	TRBJ1-2	ASSPPASGNWGYT
TRBV19	TRBD1	TRBJ1-2	ASSGRDRVQGYT
TRBV2	TRBD2	TRBJ2-7	ASRLASGRASNEQY
TRBV5-6	TRBD2	TRBJ2-1	ASSFEAGGFNEQF
TRBV11-2	.	TRBJ1-5	ASSPAGLNQPQH
TRBV28	.	TRBJ1-1	ASSPLRQNTEAF
TRBV30	TRBD1	TRBJ2-2	AWSVRQGARSGELF
TRBV10-2	.	TRBJ1-5	ASSERGHSGRQPQH
TRBV6-1	.	TRBJ2-7	ASTEGWYEQY
TRBV5-4	TRBD1	TRBJ1-5	ASSLAGRGIQPQH
TRBV5-1	.	TRBJ2-2	ASRRPGTGELF
TRBV5-1	TRBD1	TRBJ2-2	ASSLGTGLAGELF
TRBV6-5	TRBD1	TRBJ1-3	ASSSRTGRNTIY
TRBV27	.	TRBJ1-1	ASRGGGVNTEAF
TRBV10-3	.	TRBJ1-1	AISESGHGNTEAF
TRBV18	TRBD1	TRBJ1-1	ASSPIQGEAEAF
TRBV7-7	.	TRBJ2-7	ASSPRETAKEDYEQY
TRBV7-7	.	TRBJ2-7	ASSLEPGAVYEQY
TRBV6-1	TRBD2	TRBJ2-1	ASSETLAGGYNEQF
TRBV6-1	TRBD2	TRBJ2-2	ASSEYGSGTLNTGELF
TRBV29-1	TRBD1	TRBJ2-1	TCTGTGGLSSYNEQF
TRBV7-3	.	TRBJ2-5	ASSPTGGAETQY
TRBV9	TRBD2	TRBJ2-1	ASSVELAEYNEQF
TRBV27	TRBD2	TRBJ2-1	ASSGGAGGPLPNEQF
TRBV19	.	TRBJ2-7	ASFGSYEQY
TRBV2	.	TRBJ1-2	ASSQTRAPGYGYT
TRBV4-1	TRBD2	TRBJ2-2	ASSQERLAISHITGELF
TRBV7-3	.	TRBJ2-1	ASSLVPSGLKNNEQF
TRBV10-3	.	TRBJ1-1	AISGRGQGTEAF
TRBV5-6	.	TRBJ2-2	ASSFIVAGELF
TRBV15	.	TRBJ2-1	ATSRRQQLLAYNEQF
TRBV28	TRBD1	TRBJ2-7	ASRGSLGGQTYEQY
TRBV19	TRBD1	TRBJ2-2	ASTPRDRVGWTGELF
TRBV5-1	TRBD2	TRBJ2-5	ASSRGEQETQY
TRBV9	TRBD1	TRBJ1-1	ASSVGVGTENTEAF
TRBV28	TRBD1	TRBJ1-5	ASSPPRPGGEQPQH
TRBV5-5	TRBD1	TRBJ1-5	ASSLQGAGQPQH
TRBV10-1	TRBD1	TRBJ2-2	ASSENRGRVGELF
TRBV9	TRBD1	TRBJ1-5	ASSADDRANQPQH
TRBV5-1	TRBD2	TRBJ2-1	ASSPPGRGDNEQF
TRBV7-9	TRBD1	TRBJ1-2	ASTFTGVVNYGYT
TRBV19	.	TRBJ1-3	ASRSQGFGGNTIY
TRBV28	.	TRBJ2-2	ASSLSLSGELF
TRBV19	.	TRBJ1-3	ASSFGQLSGNTIY
TRBV9	.	TRBJ2-1	ASSAHPRGSEGEQF